The rows below give T cell receptor beta chains drawn from one sample of a study of cytomegalovirus exposure and HLA in healthy donors. Assay used: immunoSEQ multiplex PCR; TCRdb lists only in-frame clones, some missing. The table includes fewer than 120,000 clones, roughly 80% detected once. Sequenced: PBMCs. The receptors stem from a man aged 25-45 years in good health and CMV-seropositive. Each CDR3 is given with its conserved first and last residue. The D gene is left open where the match is weak. Size tells how often a clone was seen (once, few, many) or the class of an expanded clone, and some rows leave it out.

D gene: TRBD2; clone size: NA; V gene: TRBV7-3; J gene: TRBJ2-1; CDR3 protein: CASSLRASGGGEQFF; CDR3 DNA: TGTGCCAGCAGCTTAAGGGCTAGCGGGGGCGGTGAGCAGTTCTTC
D gene: NA; clone size: NA; V gene: TRBV7-6; J gene: TRBJ2-1; CDR3 protein: CASSSIKEGVLSSYNEQFF; CDR3 DNA: TGTGCCAGCAGCTCCATTAAGGAAGGGGTCCTTAGCTCCTACAATGAGCAGTTCTTC
D gene: TRBD1; clone size: NA; V gene: TRBV7-2; J gene: TRBJ2-2; CDR3 protein: CASSQGQGYTGELFF; CDR3 DNA: TGTGCCAGCAGTCAAGGACAGGGTTACACCGGGGAGCTGTTTTTT
D gene: NA; clone size: NA; V gene: TRBV28; J gene: TRBJ1-5; CDR3 protein: CATLDRAHQPQHF; CDR3 DNA: TGTGCCACCTTGGACAGAGCTCATCAGCCCCAGCATTTT
D gene: TRBD1; clone size: few; V gene: TRBV4-1; J gene: TRBJ2-1; CDR3 protein: CASGTGGSYNEQFF; CDR3 DNA: TGCGCCAGCGGGACAGGGGGTTCCTACAATGAGCAGTTCTTC
D gene: TRBD2; clone size: NA; V gene: TRBV4-1; J gene: TRBJ2-3; CDR3 protein: CASSQEASGGLTDTQYF; CDR3 DNA: TGCGCCAGCAGCCAAGAGGCTAGCGGGGGGCTAACAGATACGCAGTATTTT
D gene: NA; clone size: few; V gene: TRBV13; J gene: TRBJ2-1; CDR3 protein: CASSTRTSPYNEQFF; CDR3 DNA: TGTGCCAGCAGCACCCGCACTAGCCCCTACAATGAGCAGTTCTTC
D gene: NA; clone size: NA; V gene: TRBV19; J gene: TRBJ1-3; CDR3 protein: CASRPGISGNTIYF; CDR3 DNA: TGTGCCAGTAGACCAGGGATCTCTGGAAACACCATATATTTT
D gene: NA; clone size: NA; V gene: TRBV6-6; J gene: TRBJ1-5; CDR3 protein: CASSYSGGNQPQHF; CDR3 DNA: TGTGCCAGCAGTTACTCTGGAGGCAATCAGCCCCAGCATTTT
D gene: NA; clone size: few; V gene: TRBV28; J gene: TRBJ2-3; CDR3 protein: CASSLLGGDTQYF; CDR3 DNA: TGTGCCAGCAGTTTATTGGGGGGAGATACGCAGTATTTT
D gene: NA; clone size: NA; V gene: TRBV21-1; J gene: TRBJ2-7; CDR3 protein: CASNAKGQGNSPYEQYF; CDR3 DNA: TGTGCCAGCAACGCCAAGGGACAGGGCAATTCCCCTTACGAGCAGTACTTC
D gene: TRBD1; clone size: NA; V gene: TRBV7-8; J gene: TRBJ2-3; CDR3 protein: CASSLDRGTDTQYF; CDR3 DNA: TGTGCCAGCAGCTTAGACAGGGGGACAGATACGCAGTATTTT
D gene: TRBD1; clone size: NA; V gene: TRBV5-4; J gene: TRBJ1-1; CDR3 protein: CASRRRTGQGIRGKAFF; CDR3 DNA: TGTGCCAGCAGGCGGCGGACGGGACAGGGAATCCGTGGGAAAGCTTTCTTT
D gene: NA; clone size: NA; V gene: TRBV19; J gene: TRBJ2-7; CDR3 protein: CACGASSYEQYF; CDR3 DNA: TGTGCCTGCGGGGCAAGCTCCTACGAGCAGTACTTC
D gene: NA; clone size: NA; V gene: TRBV9; J gene: TRBJ1-1; CDR3 protein: CASSATENTEAFF; CDR3 DNA: TGTGCCAGCAGCGCCACAGAGAACACTGAAGCTTTCTTT
D gene: NA; clone size: NA; V gene: TRBV6-6; J gene: TRBJ2-7; CDR3 protein: CASSYGRYEQYF; CDR3 DNA: TGTGCCAGCAGTTATGGGAGGTACGAGCAGTACTTC
D gene: NA; clone size: NA; V gene: TRBV9; J gene: TRBJ2-1; CDR3 protein: CASSVVGAGEQFF; CDR3 DNA: TGTGCCAGCAGCGTAGTGGGGGCAGGGGAGCAGTTCTTC
D gene: TRBD1; clone size: NA; V gene: TRBV5-5; J gene: TRBJ2-7; CDR3 protein: CASSLGQGAKEQYF; CDR3 DNA: TGTGCCAGCAGCTTGGGTCAGGGGGCCAAGGAGCAGTACTTC
D gene: NA; clone size: NA; V gene: TRBV9; J gene: TRBJ1-6; CDR3 protein: CASSVATSDSPLHF; CDR3 DNA: TGTGCCAGCAGCGTAGCCACATCAGATTCACCCCTCCACTTT
D gene: NA; clone size: few; V gene: TRBV4-3; J gene: TRBJ1-2; CDR3 protein: CASSRAHNYGYTF; CDR3 DNA: TGCGCCAGCAGCCGCGCCCATAACTATGGCTACACCTTC
D gene: TRBD1; clone size: NA; V gene: TRBV15; J gene: TRBJ2-7; CDR3 protein: CATMPGTGDNEQYF; CDR3 DNA: TGTGCCACCATGCCCGGGACAGGGGACAACGAGCAGTACTTC
D gene: TRBD2; clone size: NA; V gene: TRBV15; J gene: TRBJ2-5; CDR3 protein: CATSRMLGLAVETQYF; CDR3 DNA: TGTGCCACCAGCAGAATGTTGGGACTAGCTGTTGAGACCCAGTACTTC
D gene: NA; clone size: NA; V gene: TRBV6-5; J gene: TRBJ2-5; CDR3 protein: CASSYLSRDLKETQYF; CDR3 DNA: TGTGCCAGCAGTTACCTATCCCGGGACTTAAAAGAGACCCAGTACTTC
D gene: NA; clone size: NA; V gene: TRBV21-1; J gene: TRBJ1-2; CDR3 protein: CASSKVGQGVGGYTF; CDR3 DNA: TGTGCCAGCAGCAAAGTAGGGCAGGGGGTAGGCGGCTACACCTTC
D gene: TRBD2; clone size: NA; V gene: TRBV7-2; J gene: TRBJ2-1; CDR3 protein: CASSSGLAGGVSYNEQFF; CDR3 DNA: TGTGCCAGCAGCTCGGGACTAGCGGGGGGGGTGTCCTACAATGAGCAGTTCTTC
D gene: TRBD1; clone size: many; V gene: TRBV7-3; J gene: TRBJ1-6; CDR3 protein: CASSLGQVESPLHF; CDR3 DNA: TGTGCCAGCAGCCTAGGACAGGTCGAGTCACCCCTCCACTTT
D gene: TRBD1; clone size: NA; V gene: TRBV27; J gene: TRBJ1-4; CDR3 protein: CASSLDRGGEKLFF; CDR3 DNA: TGTGCCAGCAGTCTAGACAGGGGCGGTGAAAAACTGTTTTTT
D gene: TRBD1; clone size: NA; V gene: TRBV5-6; J gene: TRBJ2-5; CDR3 protein: CASSSLGTENQETQYF; CDR3 DNA: TGTGCCAGCAGCTCCCTCGGGACAGAGAACCAAGAGACCCAGTACTTC
D gene: NA; clone size: NA; V gene: TRBV11-3; J gene: TRBJ2-5; CDR3 protein: CASSLRLREETQYF; CDR3 DNA: TGTGCCAGCAGCTTACGTCTGAGGGAAGAGACCCAGTACTTC
D gene: TRBD2; clone size: NA; V gene: TRBV6-5; J gene: TRBJ2-5; CDR3 protein: CASNFPGGKETQYF; CDR3 DNA: TGTGCCAGCAACTTCCCGGGGGGAAAAGAGACCCAGTACTTC
D gene: TRBD1; clone size: NA; V gene: TRBV5-1; J gene: TRBJ1-1; CDR3 protein: CASSLVTGWNTEAFF; CDR3 DNA: TGCGCCAGCAGCTTGGTGACAGGGTGGAACACTGAAGCTTTCTTT
D gene: NA; clone size: NA; V gene: TRBV7-6; J gene: TRBJ2-1; CDR3 protein: CASSLHPVNEQFF; CDR3 DNA: TGTGCCAGCAGCTTACACCCGGTCAATGAGCAGTTCTTC
D gene: NA; clone size: NA; V gene: TRBV5-6; J gene: TRBJ2-3; CDR3 protein: CASSRADTQYF; CDR3 DNA: TGTGCCAGCAGCCGAGCAGATACGCAGTATTTT
D gene: NA; clone size: NA; V gene: TRBV19; J gene: TRBJ1-1; CDR3 protein: CASGGRGSEAFF; CDR3 DNA: TGTGCCAGTGGGGGGAGAGGGTCCGAAGCTTTCTTT
D gene: TRBD1; clone size: once; V gene: TRBV7-8; J gene: TRBJ2-3; CDR3 protein: CASSLKTGGVWSDTQYF; CDR3 DNA: TGTGCCAGCAGCTTAAAGACAGGGGGCGTCTGGTCAGATACGCAGTATTTT
D gene: TRBD1; clone size: NA; V gene: TRBV11-2; J gene: TRBJ1-1; CDR3 protein: CASSLGQGWVGDTEAFF; CDR3 DNA: TGTGCCAGCAGCTTAGGACAGGGGTGGGTAGGAGACACTGAAGCTTTCTTT
D gene: NA; clone size: NA; V gene: TRBV19; J gene: TRBJ2-1; CDR3 protein: CASSIDSGNEQFF; CDR3 DNA: TGTGCCAGTAGTATAGATAGTGGTAATGAGCAGTTCTTC
D gene: NA; clone size: NA; V gene: TRBV7-3; J gene: TRBJ1-6; CDR3 protein: CASSLGWGVGSPLHF; CDR3 DNA: TGTGCCAGCAGCCTCGGTTGGGGGGTCGGGTCACCCCTCCACTTT
D gene: TRBD1; clone size: NA; V gene: TRBV5-1; J gene: TRBJ1-2; CDR3 protein: CASSSTGGRYGYTF; CDR3 DNA: TGCGCCAGCAGCTCGACAGGGGGCAGATATGGCTACACCTTC
D gene: NA; clone size: NA; V gene: TRBV5-5; J gene: TRBJ2-7; CDR3 protein: CASSPTSTHLEQYF; CDR3 DNA: TGTGCCAGCAGCCCAACTAGCACACATCTCGAGCAGTACTTC
D gene: NA; clone size: NA; V gene: TRBV7-8; J gene: TRBJ1-4; CDR3 protein: CASSPESDSYATNEKLFF; CDR3 DNA: TGTGCCAGCAGCCCTGAATCGGACAGCTATGCAACTAATGAAAAACTGTTTTTT